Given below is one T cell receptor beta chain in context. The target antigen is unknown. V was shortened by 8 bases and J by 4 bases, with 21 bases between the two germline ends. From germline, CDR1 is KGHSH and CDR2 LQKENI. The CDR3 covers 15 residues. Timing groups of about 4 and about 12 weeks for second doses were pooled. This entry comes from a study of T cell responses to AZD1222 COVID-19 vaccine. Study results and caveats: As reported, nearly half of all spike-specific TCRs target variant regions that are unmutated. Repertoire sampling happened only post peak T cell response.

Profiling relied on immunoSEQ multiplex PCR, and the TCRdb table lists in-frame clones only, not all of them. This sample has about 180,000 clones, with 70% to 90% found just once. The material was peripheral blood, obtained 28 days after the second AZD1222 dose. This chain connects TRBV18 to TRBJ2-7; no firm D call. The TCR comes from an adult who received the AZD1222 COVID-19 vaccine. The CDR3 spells CASPRATGSQYEQYF. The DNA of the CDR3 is TGTGCCAGCCCCCGAGCCACCGGGTCTCAATACGAGCAGTACTTC.